The subject of this entry is one T cell receptor beta chain. These data are taken from a study of blood T cell repertoires in COVID-19. Per germline, CDR1 MNHEY and CDR2 SVGAGI. There are 13 residues in the CDR3. Trimming took off 7 bases at V and 7 bases at J, with 17 bases between the two ends. TCRdb's copy holds only in-frame clones and misses some; the assay was immunoSEQ multiplex PCR. In the table there are around 300,000 clones, 88% of which are singletons. Sequencing used PBMCs or T cells enriched from blood (not recorded which). The rearrangement uses TRBV6-5 and TRBJ2-7, with no clear D. The sequence was collected from a woman aged 45-59 years who had recovered from COVID-19. CDR3 DNA: TGTGCCAGCACTGGGCCCACCCCTCGTGAGCAGTACTTC. Protein product: CASTGPTPREQYF.